The rows below give T cell receptor beta chains drawn from one sample of a study of blood T cell repertoires in COVID-19. Data came from immunoSEQ multiplex PCR; TCRdb stores just in-frame clones and leaves some out. The sample lists about 90,000 clones; roughly 88% were seen once. Sequencing was performed on peripheral blood. These receptors came from a man aged 60-69 years with acute or convalescent COVID-19. The CDR3 runs from the conserved cysteine through the conserved F or W. A D gene is named only where the DNA matches it firmly. For some rows the clone size is stated as once, few or many, or as a class when expanded; others skip it.

abundance: NA; d_gene: NA; v_gene: TRBV7-3; j_gene: TRBJ2-6; CDR3nt: TGTCCCTCCGAGGCCCGCTCTGGGGCCAACGTCCTGACTTTC; CDR3aa: CPSEARSGANVLTF
abundance: NA; d_gene: TRBD1; v_gene: TRBV5-1; j_gene: TRBJ1-2; CDR3nt: TGCGCCAGCAGCGATCGACAGGGTACCTCTAACTATGGCTACACCTTC; CDR3aa: CASSDRQGTSNYGYTF
abundance: NA; d_gene: NA; v_gene: TRBV10-3; j_gene: TRBJ2-3; CDR3nt: TGTGCCATCAGTGTGAGGGGGACGCCCCAGTATTTT; CDR3aa: CAISVRGTPQYF
abundance: NA; d_gene: TRBD2; v_gene: TRBV5-1; j_gene: TRBJ2-7; CDR3nt: TGCGCCAGCAGCTTGGAAACTAGCGGGACCCTCGAGCAGTACTTC; CDR3aa: CASSLETSGTLEQYF
abundance: NA; d_gene: TRBD1; v_gene: TRBV4-1; j_gene: TRBJ1-6; CDR3nt: TGCGCCAGCAGCCTAGGGACAGAGAATTCACCCCTCCACTTT; CDR3aa: CASSLGTENSPLHF
abundance: NA; d_gene: NA; v_gene: TRBV7-9; j_gene: TRBJ2-7; CDR3nt: TGTGCCAGCAGCTTAGGTCAGGGGAGGGACTACGAGCAGTACTTC; CDR3aa: CASSLGQGRDYEQYF
abundance: once; d_gene: NA; v_gene: TRBV2; j_gene: TRBJ2-1; CDR3nt: TGTGCCAGCAGTGCTCTAGTCTCCTACAATGAGCAGTTCTTC; CDR3aa: CASSALVSYNEQFF
abundance: NA; d_gene: NA; v_gene: TRBV5-1; j_gene: TRBJ2-3; CDR3nt: TGCGCCAGCAGCAGAAGTAGTGGGCTTGTGAATACGCAGTATTTT; CDR3aa: CASSRSSGLVNTQYF
abundance: NA; d_gene: TRBD2; v_gene: TRBV29-1; j_gene: TRBJ2-7; CDR3nt: TGCAGCGCCGTCCTGACTAGCGGGAGAAGGGTCCACGAGCAGTACTTC; CDR3aa: CSAVLTSGRRVHEQYF
abundance: NA; d_gene: NA; v_gene: TRBV23-1; j_gene: TRBJ1-6; CDR3nt: TGCGCCAGCATAGGAGGACCACCCCTCCACTTT; CDR3aa: CASIGGPPLHF
abundance: few; d_gene: NA; v_gene: TRBV21-1; j_gene: TRBJ2-1; CDR3nt: TGTGCCAGCAGCAAAGTCAGGACTTACAATGAGCAGTTCTTC; CDR3aa: CASSKVRTYNEQFF